A single sample gave rise to the 28 T cell receptor beta chains below, sequenced in a study of blood T cell repertoires in COVID-19. Libraries were prepared by immunoSEQ multiplex PCR; TCRdb keeps only in-frame clonotypes and omits some of them. The sample holds 240,000 or so clones; roughly 79% are singletons and the top ten take around 7%. Sequenced sample: peripheral blood. Source of these receptors: an elderly woman with COVID-19, enrolled during active disease.

The genes are TRBV18 and TRBJ1-6, with 7 bases matching TRBD1. Germline V gene sequence: CDR1 KGHSH, CDR2 LQKENI. Germline trimming cut 1 base from V and 10 bases from J; bases unmatched to any gene: 16. This CDR3 has 18 amino acids. DNA for the CDR3: TGTGCCAGCTCACCACTCTTAGGCGAGGGGGCAGAGGAATCACCCCTCCACTTT. Translating gives CASSPLLGEGAEESPLHF.

The chain links TRBV5-4 to TRBJ2-5, with D perhaps TRBD2 (5 bases). The V gene lost 4 bases and the J gene lost 4 bases, with 17 bases spanning the gap. The germline V gene has CDR1 SGHNT and CDR2 YYREEE (reference sequence). This CDR3 contains 15 residues. CDR3 residues: CASSPGGLEGETQYF. DNA for the CDR3: TGTGCCAGCAGCCCCGGCGGTCTCGAGGGAGAGACCCAGTACTTC.

J is TRBJ1-5 and V is TRBV3-1 (or the pseudogene TRBV3-2); 10 bases are shared with TRBD1. V was pared by 3 bases and J by 4 bases, with 3 bases of the junction left unmatched. The CDR3 length is 15 residues. Per germline, CDR1 LGHDT and CDR2 YNNKEL (reference sequence). Written as DNA, the CDR3 is TGTGCCAGCAGCCACGGGACAGGGGCGAATCAGCCCCAGCATTTT. Amino acid sequence: CASSHGTGANQPQHF.

The chain uses TRBV23-1 and TRBJ2-7; the D is unclear. TRBV23-1 falls under the ORF class, with uncertain function. V shed 2 bases and J shed 4 bases, with 15 bases lying between them. This CDR3 is 15 amino acids long. CDR3 DNA: TGCGCCAGCAGTCAAAATGAGTTTCCCAATTACGAGCAGTACTTC. Translating it yields CASSQNEFPNYEQYF.

The rearrangement joins TRBV24-1 to TRBJ2-1; TRBD2 aligns across 10 bases. The CDR3 runs to 16 residues. With 4 bases clipped from V and 5 bases from J, the junction kept 7 bases outside the gene matches. From germline, CDR1 is KGHDR and CDR2 SFDVKD. The CDR3 DNA is TGTGCCACCAGTGACCCCGGGACTAGCGAGAACAATGAGCAGTTCTTC. Residues: CATSDPGTSENNEQFF.

This chain uses TRBV6-2 or TRBV6-3 with TRBJ2-4, with 11 bases aligning to TRBD2. The germline CDR1 and CDR2 sequences are MNHEY and SVGEGT. J was trimmed by 7 bases and V by 4 bases; bases with no gene match: 15. The CDR3 totals 18 residues. The CDR3 is CASSSNLGTSGGGNIQYF. CDR3 DNA: TGTGCCAGCAGTTCTAATCTCGGGACTAGCGGAGGAGGCAACATTCAGTACTTC.

The chain carries TRBV6-5 and TRBJ2-5; D not certain. The CDR3 covers 13 residues. The germline V gene encodes CDR1 MNHEY and CDR2 SVGAGI. Trimming took 7 bases from V and 1 from J, leaving 10 bases between them. This CDR3 reads CASNGYSQETQYF. CDR3 bases: TGTGCCAGCAACGGTTACAGCCAAGAGACCCAGTACTTC.

This chain joins TRBV6-1 and TRBJ2-1; D ambiguous. The CDR3 covers 16 residues. The germline V gene has CDR1 MNHNS and CDR2 SASEGT. With 2 bases removed from V and 0 bases from J, the gap between germline ends came to 11 bases. CDR3 nucleotides: TGTGCCAGCAGTGAACAACCCCTGAGCTCCTACAATGAGCAGTTCTTC. Its protein is CASSEQPLSSYNEQFF.

The CDR3 sequence is CASTPLIAGVGAFF. In DNA form, the CDR3 reads TGCGCCAGTACCCCCTTGATAGCAGGGGTAGGAGCTTTCTTT. The chain has TRBV10-2 and TRBJ1-1; possibly TRBD1 for D (6 bases). Germline values: CDR1 WSHSY, CDR2 SAAADI. This CDR3 has 14 amino acids. V shed 9 bases and J shed 10 bases, with 24 bases lying between them.

The rearrangement joins TRBV4-1 to TRBJ1-4, with D possibly being TRBD1 (6 bases). V lost 0 bases, J lost 3 bases, and 17 bases lay in between. The germline V gene encodes CDR1 MGHRA and CDR2 YSYEKL. The CDR3 contains 18 residues. The CDR3 coding sequence is TGCGCCAGCAGCCAAGATGGGGGTTTGGGGGCTGCTAATGAAAAACTGTTTTTT. This sequence encodes CASSQDGGLGAANEKLFF.

The chain links TRBV7-9 to TRBJ1-1; 7 bases align to TRBD1. Germline-derived CDR1 and CDR2 are SEHNR and FQNEAQ (reference sequence). Trimming cost V 6 bases and J 5 bases; bases outside gene matches: 6. CDR3 size: 13 residues. CDR3 nucleotide sequence: TGTGCCAGCAGATCAGGGGGTGGGACTGAAGCTTTCTTT. It codes for CASRSGGGTEAFF.

The chain joins TRBV24-1 to TRBJ2-7; 7 bases are a match to TRBD1. Germline V CDR1 and CDR2: KGHDR, SFDVKD. V lost 2 bases to trimming and J lost 4 bases; unmatched junction nucleotides: 7. This CDR3 region has 15 residues. This CDR3 is CATSDSTGNLYEQYF. DNA for the CDR3: TGTGCCACCAGTGATTCGACAGGGAATCTTTACGAGCAGTACTTC.

The rearrangement joins TRBV5-5 to TRBJ2-7, with D perhaps matching TRBD2 (6 bases). Per germline, CDR1 SGHKS and CDR2 YYEKEE (reference sequence). The CDR3 is 12 residues long. The ends were cut back, 4 bases at V and 6 bases at J, with 11 bases in the middle. CDR3 DNA sequence: TGTGCCAGCAGCCTGCTGGGGGGCGAGCAGTACTTC. Translated: CASSLLGGEQYF.

In its sample, this clone was seen many times. This chain links TRBV6-4 with TRBJ1-2; D not certain. The CDR3 covers 12 residues. Trimming removed 0 bases at V and 8 bases at J, with 7 bases between. Germline values: CDR1 MRHNA, CDR2 SNTAGT. The CDR3 region has the DNA TGTGCCAGCAGTGACTCTGCGGGGGGCTACACCTTC. It specifies CASSDSAGGYTF.

This clone has a single count. V usage is TRBV6-5 and J usage is TRBJ2-5, with TRBD1 matching 7 bases. Germline V CDR1 and CDR2: MNHEY, SVGAGI. The CDR3 sequence is 14 residues long. V lost 10 bases, J lost 1 base, and 9 bases stayed unmatched. The CDR3 loop is CATLMGQTQETQYF. DNA of the CDR3: TGTGCCACTCTTATGGGACAGACCCAAGAGACCCAGTACTTC.

This chain links TRBV7-2 with TRBJ2-1, with unresolved D. V lost 1 base, J lost 1 base, and 8 bases lay in between. The CDR3 sequence is 15 residues long. Looked up from germline, CDR1 is SGHTA and CDR2 is FQGNSA. Written as DNA, the CDR3 is TGTGCCAGCAGCTTAGGTCCCATTTCCTACAATGAGCAGTTCTTC. It translates to CASSLGPISYNEQFF.

J is TRBJ2-3 and V is TRBV12-5; tentative D call: TRBD2 (5 bases). This CDR3 is 12 amino acids long. Germline V gives CDR1 LGHNT, CDR2 FRNRAP. The V end lost 7 bases, the J end lost 7 bases, and 12 bases lay between the germline ends. Here the CDR3 DNA reads TGTGCTAGTGCCACCCCGGGATATACGCAGTATTTT. Its protein product is CASATPGYTQYF. Filled out from reference TRBV12-5 and TRBJ2-3, the complete variable domain reads DARVTQTPRHKVTEMGQEVTMRCQPILGHNTVFWYRQTMMQGLELLAYFRNRAPLDDSGMPKDRFSAEMPDATLATLKIQPSEPRDSAVYFCASATPGYTQYFGPGTRLTVL.

The V gene is TRBV3-1 (or the pseudogene TRBV3-2), the J gene TRBJ2-7, with TRBD1 identical over 11 bases. This CDR3 has 18 residues. Germline V gene data show CDR1 as LGHDT and CDR2 as YNNKEL (reference sequence). V was clipped by 4 bases and J by 2 bases; unmatched bases: 13. CDR3 sequence (DNA): TGTGCCAGCAGCCTGGGGATAATAGGACAGGGGGCACCCTACGAGCAGTACTTC. This translates into CASSLGIIGQGAPYEQYF.

J is TRBJ2-3 and V is TRBV28; TRBD1 matches 7 bases. Trimming at V came to 3 bases and at J to 6 bases, leaving 9 bases not matched to a gene. This CDR3 has 15 amino acids. Germline loops: CDR1 MDHEN, CDR2 SYDVKM. CDR3 amino acids: CASSLGTGVRDTQYF. DNA of the CDR3: TGTGCCAGCAGTTTGGGTACAGGGGTCAGGGATACGCAGTATTTT. The full variable domain, in which reference TRBV28 and TRBJ2-3 provide the parts outside the CDR3, is DVKVTQSSRYLVKRTGEKVFLECVQDMDHENMFWYRQDPGLGLRLIYFSYDVKMKEKGDIPEGYSVSREKKERFSLILESASTNQTSMYLCASSLGTGVRDTQYFGPGTRLTVL.

The genes are TRBV5-1 and TRBJ1-2; tentatively, D is TRBD1 (6 bases). The CDR3 is 15 amino acids. V lost 4 bases, J lost 8 bases, and 21 bases lay in between. Per germline, CDR1 SGHRS and CDR2 YFSETQ. The CDR3 loop is CASSQEQGWYQGYTF. The CDR3 nucleotides are TGCGCCAGCAGCCAGGAGCAGGGGTGGTATCAGGGCTACACCTTC.

The chain combines TRBV28 with TRBJ2-1; D perhaps matches TRBD2 (6 bases). Germline-derived CDR1 and CDR2 are MDHEN and SYDVKM. Trimming shortened V by 7 bases and J by 0 bases, and 13 bases separated the two germline ends. This CDR3 contains 15 residues. CDR3 amino acids: CASKPGGNSYNEQFF. CDR3 in DNA: TGTGCCAGCAAGCCCGGCGGGAACTCCTACAATGAGCAGTTCTTC.

The genes are TRBV29-1 and TRBJ2-1, with 7 bases fitting TRBD1. Trimming at V came to 4 bases and at J to 6 bases, leaving 9 bases not matched to a gene. This CDR3 has 14 amino acids. Looked up from germline, CDR1 is SQVTM and CDR2 is ANQGSEA. The CDR3 DNA reads TGCAGCGTTGCGGACGGGACAGCAATCAATGAGCAGTTCTTC. Translating gives CSVADGTAINEQFF.

CDR3 nucleotides: TGTGCCAGTAGAACGACAGGGGGAGAAAAACTGTTTTTT. Amino acid sequence: CASRTTGGEKLFF. J is TRBJ1-4 and V is TRBV19; 9 bases are shared with TRBD1. V gave up 6 bases and J gave up 8 bases; unmatched junction bases: 4. Germline V gene sequence: CDR1 LNHDA, CDR2 SQIVND (reference sequence). There are 13 residues in the CDR3.

J is TRBJ1-1 and V is TRBV12-5; the D gene is possibly TRBD1 (6 bases). The germline V gene has CDR1 LGHNT and CDR2 FRNRAP. The V gene lost 0 bases and the J gene lost 5 bases, with 13 bases spanning the gap. CDR3 size: 15 residues. The CDR3 region is CASGLVQGGGTEAFF. The CDR3 DNA is TGTGCTAGTGGTTTGGTGCAAGGGGGGGGTACTGAAGCTTTCTTT.

The V and J genes are TRBV10-3 and TRBJ2-7; D possibly corresponds to TRBD1 (5 bases). The germline V gene has CDR1 ENHRY and CDR2 SYGVKD. The CDR3 spans 13 residues. The germline V and J ends were trimmed by 6 bases and 2 bases, with 11 bases remaining between them. CDR3 residues: CAIRQEPTYEQYF. DNA of the CDR3: TGTGCCATCAGACAGGAGCCAACCTACGAGCAGTACTTC.

The chain links TRBV3-1 (or the pseudogene TRBV3-2) to TRBJ2-5; a possible D gene is TRBD2 (7 bases). Between the trimmed V and J ends, which lost 6 bases and 8 bases, there was a span of 22 bases. Per the germline V gene, CDR1 is LGHDT and CDR2 is YNNKEL (reference sequence). The CDR3 sequence is 15 residues long. CDR3 amino acids: CASSPMGGGFGTQYF. CDR3 sequence (DNA): TGTGCCAGCAGTCCCATGGGCGGGGGCTTTGGTACCCAGTACTTC.

The chain uses TRBV28 and TRBJ2-1; D perhaps matches TRBD1 (6 bases). V shed 6 bases and J shed 2 bases, with 17 bases lying between them. Germline lookup yields CDR1 MDHEN and CDR2 SYDVKM. The CDR3 totals 16 residues. The chain's CDR3 is CASSSPGQKPYNEQFF. In DNA, the CDR3 is TGTGCCAGCAGCTCCCCAGGACAGAAGCCCTACAATGAGCAGTTCTTC. The full variable domain, rest sourced from reference TRBV28 and TRBJ2-1, is DVKVTQSSRYLVKRTGEKVFLECVQDMDHENMFWYRQDPGLGLRLIYFSYDVKMKEKGDIPEGYSVSREKKERFSLILESASTNQTSMYLCASSSPGQKPYNEQFFGPGTRLTVL.

V gene TRBV4-1 combines with J gene TRBJ1-6; 8 bases are a match to TRBD1. Trimming cost V 1 base and J 5 bases; bases outside gene matches: 10. The V gene's germline CDR1 is MGHRA and CDR2 YSYEKL. The CDR3 totals 18 residues. This chain's CDR3 is CASSQVVFVDRDNSPLHF. The CDR3, as DNA: TGCGCCAGCAGCCAAGTTGTTTTTGTGGACAGGGATAATTCACCCCTCCACTTT.